The rows below give T cell receptor beta chains drawn from one sample of a study of cytomegalovirus exposure and HLA in healthy donors. Using immunoSEQ multiplex PCR, the repertoire was profiled, and TCRdb retains in-frame clones only, with some absent. There are under 150,000 clones in the sample; about 68% occur only once, and about 4% lies in the top ten. The sequencing sample was made of PBMCs. Receptors originate from a woman aged 40-49 years in good health and CMV-seropositive. CDR3s include the opening cysteine and the closing phenylalanine or tryptophan. Fields, in order: D gene, J gene, V gene, CDR3 protein. A D gene is named only where the DNA matches it firmly.

D: TRBD2; J: TRBJ2-2; V: TRBV2; CDR3: CASNPGLAGGVAGELFF
D: NA; J: TRBJ1-1; V: TRBV7-6; CDR3: CASSLISDTEAFF
D: NA; J: TRBJ2-2; V: TRBV7-2; CDR3: CASPVAGNTGELFF
D: NA; J: TRBJ1-3; V: TRBV30; CDR3: CAWGQGTGNTIYF
D: NA; J: TRBJ1-1; V: TRBV11-3; CDR3: CASSLGGLNTEAFF
D: NA; J: TRBJ2-2; V: TRBV9; CDR3: CASSVAGSAQTGELFF
D: NA; J: TRBJ2-3; V: TRBV30; CDR3: CAWAGTFSTDTQYF
D: NA; J: TRBJ1-6; V: TRBV25-1; CDR3: CASSESLGGNSPLHF
D: NA; J: TRBJ2-2; V: TRBV6-5; CDR3: CASSVGTGELFF
D: TRBD1; J: TRBJ2-4; V: TRBV7-6; CDR3: CASSSGQGQNIQYF
D: NA; J: TRBJ1-1; V: TRBV7-3; CDR3: CASSTTNTEAFF
D: TRBD2; J: TRBJ2-2; V: TRBV7-2; CDR3: CASRFRTSTGELFF
D: TRBD1; J: TRBJ2-1; V: TRBV5-4; CDR3: CASSLDRGRYNEQFF